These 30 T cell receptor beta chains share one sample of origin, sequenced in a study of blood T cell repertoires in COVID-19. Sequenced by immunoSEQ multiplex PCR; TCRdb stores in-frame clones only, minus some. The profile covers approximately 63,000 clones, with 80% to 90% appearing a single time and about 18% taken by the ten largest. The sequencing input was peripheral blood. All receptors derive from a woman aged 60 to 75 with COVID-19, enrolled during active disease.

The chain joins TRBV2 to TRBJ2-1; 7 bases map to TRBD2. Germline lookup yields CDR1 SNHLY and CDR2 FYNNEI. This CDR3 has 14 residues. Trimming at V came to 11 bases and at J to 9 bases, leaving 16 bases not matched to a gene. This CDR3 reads CAASRDYLISEQFF. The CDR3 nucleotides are TGTGCCGCGAGCCGGGACTACCTCATTAGTGAGCAGTTCTTC.

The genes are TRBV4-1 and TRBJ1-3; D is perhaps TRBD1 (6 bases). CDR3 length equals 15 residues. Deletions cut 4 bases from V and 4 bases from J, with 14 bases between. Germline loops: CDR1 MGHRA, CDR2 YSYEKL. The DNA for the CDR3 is TGCGCCAGCAGCCCACAGGGAAGAGAAGGAAACACCATATATTTT. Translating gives CASSPQGREGNTIYF.

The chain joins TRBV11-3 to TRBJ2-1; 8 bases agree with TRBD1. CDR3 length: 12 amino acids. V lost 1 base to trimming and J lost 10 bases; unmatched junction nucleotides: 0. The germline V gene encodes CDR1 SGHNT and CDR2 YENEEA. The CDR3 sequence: CASSLGQGEQFF. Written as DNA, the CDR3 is TGTGCCAGCAGCTTAGGACAGGGGGAGCAGTTCTTC.

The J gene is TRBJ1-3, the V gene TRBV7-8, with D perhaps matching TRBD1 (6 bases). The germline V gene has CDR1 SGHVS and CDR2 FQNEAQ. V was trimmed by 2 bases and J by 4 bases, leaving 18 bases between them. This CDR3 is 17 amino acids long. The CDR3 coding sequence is TGTGCCAGCAGCTTACAACCGGGGGGCGCGTCGGGAAACACCATATATTTT. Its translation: CASSLQPGGASGNTIYF. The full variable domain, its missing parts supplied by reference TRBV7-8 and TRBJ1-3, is GAGVSQSPRYKVAKRGQDVALRCDPISGHVSLFWYQQALGQGPEFLTYFQNEAQLDKSGLPSDRFFAERPEGSVSTLKIQRTQQEDSAVYLCASSLQPGGASGNTIYFGEGSWLTVV.

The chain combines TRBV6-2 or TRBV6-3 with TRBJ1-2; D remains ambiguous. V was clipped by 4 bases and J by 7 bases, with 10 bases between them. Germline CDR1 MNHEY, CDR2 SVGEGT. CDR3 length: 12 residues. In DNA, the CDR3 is TGTGCCAGCAGTTCAGGAATTAGTGGCTACACCTTC. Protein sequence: CASSSGISGYTF.

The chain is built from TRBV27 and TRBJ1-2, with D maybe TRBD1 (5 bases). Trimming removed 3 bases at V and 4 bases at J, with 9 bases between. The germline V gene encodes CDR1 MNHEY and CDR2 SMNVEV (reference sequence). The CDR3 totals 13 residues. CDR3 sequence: CASSFGGTYGYTF. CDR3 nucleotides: TGTGCCAGCAGTTTCGGCGGGACCTATGGCTACACCTTC.

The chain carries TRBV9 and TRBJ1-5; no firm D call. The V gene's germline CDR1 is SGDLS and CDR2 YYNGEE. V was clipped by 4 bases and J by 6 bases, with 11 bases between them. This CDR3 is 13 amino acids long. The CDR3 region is CASSPDLSQPQHF. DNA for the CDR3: TGTGCCAGCAGCCCAGACTTGAGTCAGCCCCAGCATTTT. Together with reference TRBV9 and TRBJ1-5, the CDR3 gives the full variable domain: DSGVTQTPKHLITATGQRVTLRCSPRSGDLSVYWYQQSLDQGLQFLIQYYNGEERAKGNILERFSAQQFPDLHSELNLSSLELGDSALYFCASSPDLSQPQHFGDGTRLSIL.

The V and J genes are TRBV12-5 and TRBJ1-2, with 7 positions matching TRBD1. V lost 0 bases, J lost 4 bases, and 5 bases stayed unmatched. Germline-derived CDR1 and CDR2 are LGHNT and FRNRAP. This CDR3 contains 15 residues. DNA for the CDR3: TGTGCTAGTGGTTTGGTAACAGGGGAGGCCTATGGCTACACCTTC. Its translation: CASGLVTGEAYGYTF.

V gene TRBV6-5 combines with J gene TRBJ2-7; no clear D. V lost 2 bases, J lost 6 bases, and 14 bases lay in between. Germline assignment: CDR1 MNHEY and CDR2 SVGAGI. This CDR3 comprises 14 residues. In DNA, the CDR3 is TGTGCCAGCAGTTACGGGCCGAATATTGGCGAGCAGTACTTC. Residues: CASSYGPNIGEQYF.

The CDR3 sequence: CASSRRAGPSSYNEQFF. In DNA form, the CDR3 reads TGTGCCAGCAGTCGTAGAGCGGGGCCCTCCTCCTACAATGAGCAGTTCTTC. The V and J genes are TRBV6-2 or TRBV6-3 and TRBJ2-1; 7 bases are shared with TRBD2. Losses at the gene ends were 5 bases for V and 0 bases for J; bases not matched to a gene: 10. Germline CDR1 and CDR2: MNHEY and SVGEGT. The CDR3 has 17 residues.

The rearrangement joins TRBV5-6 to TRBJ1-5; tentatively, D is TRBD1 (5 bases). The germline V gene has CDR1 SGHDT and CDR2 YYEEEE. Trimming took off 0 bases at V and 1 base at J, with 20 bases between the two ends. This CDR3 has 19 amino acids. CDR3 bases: TGTGCCAGCAGCTTGGCAGGGAGTCACCTCGGGGGAAGCAATCAGCCCCAGCATTTT. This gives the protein CASSLAGSHLGGSNQPQHF. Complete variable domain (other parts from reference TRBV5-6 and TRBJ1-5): DAGVTQSPTHLIKTRGQQVTLRCSPKSGHDTVSWYQQALGQGPQFIFQYYEEEERQRGNFPDRFSGHQFPNYSSELNVNALLLGDSALYLCASSLAGSHLGGSNQPQHFGDGTRLSIL.

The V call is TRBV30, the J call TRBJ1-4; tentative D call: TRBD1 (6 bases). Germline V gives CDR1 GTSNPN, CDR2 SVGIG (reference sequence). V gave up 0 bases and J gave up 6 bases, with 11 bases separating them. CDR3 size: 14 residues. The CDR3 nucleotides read TGTGCCTGGAGTGTAGGGGGGGCGTATGAAAAACTGTTTTTT. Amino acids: CAWSVGGAYEKLFF.

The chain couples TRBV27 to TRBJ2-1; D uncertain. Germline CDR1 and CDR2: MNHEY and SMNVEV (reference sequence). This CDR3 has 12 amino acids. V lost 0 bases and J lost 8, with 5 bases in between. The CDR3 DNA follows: TGTGCCAGCAGTTTATCGCCGGATGAGCAGTTCTTC. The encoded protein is CASSLSPDEQFF.

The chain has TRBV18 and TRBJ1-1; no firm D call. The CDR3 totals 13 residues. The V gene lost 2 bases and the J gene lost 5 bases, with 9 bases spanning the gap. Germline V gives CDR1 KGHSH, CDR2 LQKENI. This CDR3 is CASSPEGRTEAFF. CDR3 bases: TGTGCCAGCTCACCAGAGGGTAGGACTGAAGCTTTCTTT.

CDR3 DNA: TGTGCCAGCAGCTTATGGCTAGCGGCCGGGGGCAATGAGCAGTTCTTC. Amino acids: CASSLWLAAGGNEQFF. V is TRBV7-6 and J is TRBJ2-1; 7 nucleotides line up with TRBD2. The trim removed 2 bases at V and 6 bases at J, leaving 10 bases unmatched. This CDR3 is 16 amino acids long. The germline gives CDR1 SGHVS, CDR2 FNYEAQ.

The CDR3: CASSPLRGYEQYF. CDR3 bases: TGTGCCAGCAGCCCACTCCGAGGCTACGAGCAGTACTTC. The V gene is TRBV5-6, the J gene TRBJ2-7, with no clear D. The CDR3 contains 13 residues. The V end lost 4 bases, the J end lost 3 bases, and 11 bases lay between the germline ends. From germline, CDR1 is SGHDT and CDR2 YYEEEE.

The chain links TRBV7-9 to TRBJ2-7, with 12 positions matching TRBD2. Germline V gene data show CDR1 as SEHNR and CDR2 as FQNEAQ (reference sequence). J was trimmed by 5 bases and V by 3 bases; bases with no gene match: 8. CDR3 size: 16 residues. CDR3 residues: CASSFVPGLAGHEQYF. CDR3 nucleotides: TGTGCCAGCAGCTTCGTGCCGGGACTAGCGGGCCACGAGCAGTACTTC.

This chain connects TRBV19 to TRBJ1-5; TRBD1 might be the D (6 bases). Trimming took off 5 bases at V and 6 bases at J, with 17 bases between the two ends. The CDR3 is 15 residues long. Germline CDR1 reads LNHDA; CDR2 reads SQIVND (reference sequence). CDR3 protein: CASSARTGYRQPQHF. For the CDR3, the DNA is TGTGCCAGTAGTGCCCGTACAGGGTACCGTCAGCCCCAGCATTTT.

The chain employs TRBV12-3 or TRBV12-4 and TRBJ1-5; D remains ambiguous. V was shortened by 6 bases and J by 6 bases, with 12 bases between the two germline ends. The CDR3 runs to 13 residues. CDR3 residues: CASSLLRGQPQHF. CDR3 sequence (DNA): TGTGCCAGCAGCCTTCTCCGCGGTCAGCCCCAGCATTTT.

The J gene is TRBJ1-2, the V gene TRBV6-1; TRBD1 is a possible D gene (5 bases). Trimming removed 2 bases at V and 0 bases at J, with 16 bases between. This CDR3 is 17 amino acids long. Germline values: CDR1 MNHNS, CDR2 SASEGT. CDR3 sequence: CASSERRGLRTNYGYTF. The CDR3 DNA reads TGTGCCAGCAGTGAAAGAAGGGGATTGAGGACTAACTATGGCTACACCTTC.

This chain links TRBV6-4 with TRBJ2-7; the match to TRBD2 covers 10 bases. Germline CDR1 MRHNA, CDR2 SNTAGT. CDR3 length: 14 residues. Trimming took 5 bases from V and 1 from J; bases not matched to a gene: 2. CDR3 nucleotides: TGTGCCAGCAGTTTACTAGCGGGGTCCTACGAGCAGTACTTC. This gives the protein CASSLLAGSYEQYF.

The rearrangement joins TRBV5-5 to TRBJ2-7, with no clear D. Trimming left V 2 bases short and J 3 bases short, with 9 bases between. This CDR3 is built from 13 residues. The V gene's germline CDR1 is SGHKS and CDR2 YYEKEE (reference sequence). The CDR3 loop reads CASSFGRNYEQYF. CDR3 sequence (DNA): TGTGCCAGCAGCTTTGGCAGAAACTACGAGCAGTACTTC. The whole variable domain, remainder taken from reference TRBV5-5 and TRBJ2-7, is DAGVTQSPTHLIKTRGQQVTLRCSPISGHKSVSWYQQVLGQGPQFIFQYYEKEERGRGNFPDRFSARQFPNYSSELNVNALLLGDSALYLCASSFGRNYEQYFGPGTRLTVT.

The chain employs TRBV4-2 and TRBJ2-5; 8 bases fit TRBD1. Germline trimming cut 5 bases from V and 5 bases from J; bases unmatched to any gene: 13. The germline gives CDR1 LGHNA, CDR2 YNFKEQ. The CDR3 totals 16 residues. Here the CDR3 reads CASSYGAGGVYETQYF. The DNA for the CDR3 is TGTGCCAGCAGCTACGGAGCAGGGGGCGTGTACGAGACCCAGTACTTC.

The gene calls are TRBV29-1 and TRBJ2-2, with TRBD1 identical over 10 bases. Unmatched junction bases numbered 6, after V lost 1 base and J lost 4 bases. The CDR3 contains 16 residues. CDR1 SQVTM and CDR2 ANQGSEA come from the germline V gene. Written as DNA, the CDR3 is TGCAGCGTTGAAGTACCGACAGGGGGCCCCACCGGGGAGCTGTTTTTT. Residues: CSVEVPTGGPTGELFF.

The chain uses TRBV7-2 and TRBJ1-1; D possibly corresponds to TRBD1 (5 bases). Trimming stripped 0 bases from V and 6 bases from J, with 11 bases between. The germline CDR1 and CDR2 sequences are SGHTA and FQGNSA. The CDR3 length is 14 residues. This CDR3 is CASSLAIRGSEAFF. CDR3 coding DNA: TGTGCCAGCAGCTTAGCGATAAGGGGCTCTGAAGCTTTCTTT.

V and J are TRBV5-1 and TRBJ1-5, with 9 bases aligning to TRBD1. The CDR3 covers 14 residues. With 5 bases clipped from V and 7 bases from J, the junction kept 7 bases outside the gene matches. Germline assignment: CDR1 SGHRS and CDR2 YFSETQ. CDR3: CASSLDRGNQPQHF. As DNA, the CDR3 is TGCGCCAGCAGTCTGGACAGGGGAAACCAGCCCCAGCATTTT.

Written as DNA, the CDR3 is TGTGCCAGCAGTTACTACGGGACAGCGAACACTGAAGCTTTCTTT. It is translated as CASSYYGTANTEAFF. The V gene is TRBV6-5, the J gene TRBJ1-1, with TRBD1 identical over 7 bases. Germline CDR1 and CDR2: MNHEY and SVGAGI. The V segment lost 1 base and the J segment 1 base; nucleotides outside the gene matches: 3. The CDR3 runs 15 residues.

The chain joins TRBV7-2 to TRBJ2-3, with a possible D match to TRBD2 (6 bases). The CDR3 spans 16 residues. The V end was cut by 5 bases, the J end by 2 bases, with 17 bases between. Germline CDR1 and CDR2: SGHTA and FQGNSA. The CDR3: CASSLNSGHTTDTQYF. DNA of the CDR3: TGTGCCAGCAGCCTGAATAGCGGACACACCACAGATACGCAGTATTTT.

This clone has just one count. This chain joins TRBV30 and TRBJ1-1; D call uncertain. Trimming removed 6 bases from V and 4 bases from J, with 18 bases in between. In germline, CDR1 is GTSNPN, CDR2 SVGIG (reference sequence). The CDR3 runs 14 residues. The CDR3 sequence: CACHPRRGGTEAFF. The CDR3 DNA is TGTGCCTGCCACCCACGGCGGGGAGGCACTGAAGCTTTCTTT.

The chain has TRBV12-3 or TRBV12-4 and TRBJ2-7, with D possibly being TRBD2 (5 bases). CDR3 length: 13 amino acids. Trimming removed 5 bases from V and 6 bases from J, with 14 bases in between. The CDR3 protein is CASSPDTGSEQYF. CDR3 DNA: TGTGCCAGCAGTCCAGATACGGGAAGCGAGCAGTACTTC.